This record looks at one T cell receptor beta chain sequence and its context. Its antigen is as yet unknown. The PCR had 60 Vbeta and 13 Jbeta primers. Some clones are missing from TCRdb's copy, which holds only in-frame ones; the method was immunoSEQ multiplex PCR. The sample consists of approximately 190,000 clones, around 70% of them appearing once. The sample originates from a study of cytomegalovirus exposure and HLA in healthy donors. The study, taken as a whole, reports: Productive rates of about 87% or about 30% were seen for most TCR beta V segments in an earlier analysis. Sequence variants that were highly shared formed a cluster that was likely a sequencing artifact.

The sequenced material came from PBMCs. This receptor was identified in a man aged 35 to 55 in good health and CMV-seropositive.

CDR3 in amino acids: CASSSVSYEQYF. CDR3 DNA: TGTGCCAGCAGCTCTGTCTCCTACGAGCAGTACTTC. The chain has TRBV7-9 and TRBJ2-7; no firm D call. Germline V CDR1 and CDR2: SEHNR, FQNEAQ (reference sequence). V was cut by 4 bases and J by 0 bases, with 4 bases left in between. The CDR3 runs to 12 residues.